A selection of T cell receptor beta chains follows, all from one sample in a study of shared clonotypes between healthy human individuals. TCRdb keeps only in-frame clones here, not all; method: immunoSEQ multiplex PCR. Here the sample spans some 2,000,000 clones, 90% to 97% being singletons. Material: naive CD4+ T cells sorted from blood. The receptors come from a man in his late teens or twenties in good health. Each CDR3 is given without its conserved first and last residue. The order of the fields is V gene, CDR3 length, CDR3 protein.

v_call: TRBV19
cdr3_length: 12
cdr3_aa: ASKREGRGNEQF

v_call: TRBV19
cdr3_length: 9
cdr3_aa: ATRSYDGYT

v_call: TRBV27
cdr3_length: 15
cdr3_aa: ASSSSGLAGVRNEQF

v_call: TRBV9
cdr3_length: 13
cdr3_aa: ASSPPGTVNYGYT

v_call: TRBV5-1
cdr3_length: 13
cdr3_aa: ASSFMGQGNTEAF

v_call: TRBV28
cdr3_length: 13
cdr3_aa: ASSRGGTGSSEQY

v_call: TRBV6-6
cdr3_length: 12
cdr3_aa: ASSYPPDNSPLH

v_call: TRBV25-1
cdr3_length: 12
cdr3_aa: ASSEEGPNTEAF

v_call: TRBV10-2
cdr3_length: 14
cdr3_aa: ASSELSGTGGYEQY

v_call: TRBV5-1
cdr3_length: 13
cdr3_aa: ASSLGRENTGELF

v_call: TRBV30
cdr3_length: 11
cdr3_aa: AWSREISYEQY

v_call: TRBV6-5
cdr3_length: 12
cdr3_aa: ASSYGSGNNEQF

v_call: TRBV27
cdr3_length: 12
cdr3_aa: ASRRNREDQPQH

v_call: TRBV28
cdr3_length: 12
cdr3_aa: ASSFLNRDTEAF

v_call: TRBV28
cdr3_length: 14
cdr3_aa: ASSLGGADSNQPQH

v_call: TRBV2
cdr3_length: 13
cdr3_aa: ASSSSGSPTGELF

v_call: TRBV2
cdr3_length: 12
cdr3_aa: ASSSWQKQETQY

v_call: TRBV6-5
cdr3_length: 11
cdr3_aa: ASSPTGGYGYT

v_call: TRBV18
cdr3_length: 11
cdr3_aa: ASSPSAGLELF

v_call: TRBV7-2
cdr3_length: 14
cdr3_aa: ASSLGLAGLHDTQY

v_call: TRBV23-1
cdr3_length: 15
cdr3_aa: ASSQSPLGQSSYEQY

v_call: TRBV2
cdr3_length: 12
cdr3_aa: ASSDSDHSYEQY

v_call: TRBV18
cdr3_length: 14
cdr3_aa: ASSLFPGQGYYGYT

v_call: TRBV28
cdr3_length: 14
cdr3_aa: ASSLWWAAGANVLT

v_call: TRBV5-1
cdr3_length: 11
cdr3_aa: ASSWGSTDTQY

v_call: TRBV30
cdr3_length: 16
cdr3_aa: AWSAGTARSSYNSPLH

v_call: TRBV9
cdr3_length: 14
cdr3_aa: ASSVAGSTGFYGYT

v_call: TRBV27
cdr3_length: 10
cdr3_aa: ASSLGGEPQH

v_call: TRBV5-1
cdr3_length: 13
cdr3_aa: ASSLVRSMNTEAF

v_call: TRBV5-1
cdr3_length: 12
cdr3_aa: ASSGGDSTDTQY

v_call: TRBV5-1
cdr3_length: 12
cdr3_aa: ASSLGGTVDGYT

v_call: TRBV27
cdr3_length: 12
cdr3_aa: ATRRGTGNQPQH

v_call: TRBV6-6
cdr3_length: 11
cdr3_aa: ASSTGYAYEQY

v_call: TRBV7-9
cdr3_length: 13
cdr3_aa: ASSRDVGSYNEQF

v_call: TRBV30
cdr3_length: 13
cdr3_aa: AWSVGGSGANVLT